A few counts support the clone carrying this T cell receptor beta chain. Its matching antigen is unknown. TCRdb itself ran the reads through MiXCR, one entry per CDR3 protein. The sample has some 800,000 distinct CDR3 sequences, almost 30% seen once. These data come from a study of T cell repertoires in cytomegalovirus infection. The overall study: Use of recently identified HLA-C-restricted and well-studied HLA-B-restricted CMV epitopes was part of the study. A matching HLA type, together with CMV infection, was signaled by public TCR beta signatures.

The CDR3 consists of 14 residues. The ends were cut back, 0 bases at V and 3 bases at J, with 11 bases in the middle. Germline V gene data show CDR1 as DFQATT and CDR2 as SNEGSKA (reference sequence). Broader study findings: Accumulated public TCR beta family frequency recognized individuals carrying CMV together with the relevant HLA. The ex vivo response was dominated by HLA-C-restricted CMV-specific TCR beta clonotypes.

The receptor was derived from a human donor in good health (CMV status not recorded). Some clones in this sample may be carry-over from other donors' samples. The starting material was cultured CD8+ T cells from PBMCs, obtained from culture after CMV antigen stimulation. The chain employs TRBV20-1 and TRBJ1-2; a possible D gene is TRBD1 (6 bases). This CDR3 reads CSARDLGQHYGYTF. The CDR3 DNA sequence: TGCAGTGCTAGAGATCTAGGACAGCACTATGGCTACACCTTC.